These 27 T cell receptor beta chains came from one sample sequenced in a study of blood T cell repertoires in COVID-19. Clones were sequenced by immunoSEQ multiplex PCR, and TCRdb holds only the in-frame ones, with some missing. The table records around 20,000 clones, 82% of them present only once. The sequencing sample was made of peripheral blood. The source is a human donor in a cohort sampled during active COVID-19.

The rearrangement uses TRBV7-9 and TRBJ2-3; 7 positions agree with TRBD2. Germline CDR1 is SEHNR and CDR2 is FQNEAQ (reference sequence). With 3 bases clipped from V and 0 bases from J, the junction kept 3 bases outside the gene matches. The CDR3 length is 15 residues. The CDR3 loop is CASSFGAGSTDTQYF. The DNA of the CDR3 is TGTGCCAGCAGCTTCGGAGCGGGAAGCACAGATACGCAGTATTTT.

The V call is TRBV4-3, the J call TRBJ2-1; 11 bases fit TRBD2. With 0 bases clipped from V and 6 bases from J, the junction kept 4 bases outside the gene matches. This CDR3 contains 16 residues. Germline assignment: CDR1 LGHNA and CDR2 YSLEER. CDR3 residues: CASSQDPGLAANEQFF. CDR3 DNA: TGCGCCAGCAGCCAAGATCCGGGACTAGCGGCCAATGAGCAGTTCTTC.

The chain recombines TRBV5-1 with TRBJ1-4; TRBD1 matches 7 bases. After removal of 4 bases from V and 8 bases from J, the junction contained 11 bases not matched to a gene. CDR1 is SGHRS and CDR2 is YFSETQ in the germline V gene. The CDR3 loop spans 15 amino acids. CDR3 in amino acids: CASSQTGQWKEKLFF. CDR3 bases: TGCGCCAGCAGCCAGACGGGACAGTGGAAAGAAAAACTGTTTTTT.

The chain is built from TRBV28 and TRBJ2-3; 14 bases align to TRBD2. CDR3 length: 18 residues. Losses at the gene ends were 8 bases for V and 6 bases for J; bases not matched to a gene: 16. Germline values: CDR1 MDHEN, CDR2 SYDVKM. CDR3 in amino acids: CASGMTSGRADPVDTQYF. The CDR3 region has the DNA TGTGCCAGCGGGATGACTAGCGGGAGGGCAGACCCGGTGGATACGCAGTATTTT. Full variable domain (rest looked up from reference TRBV28 and TRBJ2-3): DVKVTQSSRYLVKRTGEKVFLECVQDMDHENMFWYRQDPGLGLRLIYFSYDVKMKEKGDIPEGYSVSREKKERFSLILESASTNQTSMYLCASGMTSGRADPVDTQYFGPGTRLTVL.

This clone was counted a single time. The chain employs TRBV23-1 and TRBJ2-7; D is unresolved. TRBV23-1 is noted as an ORF with a role that remains uncertain. Trimming shortened V by 4 bases and J by 4 bases, and 17 bases separated the two germline ends. The CDR3 contains 15 residues. CDR3 bases: TGCGCCAGCAGTCCCGTCCTTCCTAAGAATTACGAGCAGTACTTC. Amino acids: CASSPVLPKNYEQYF.

The rearrangement links TRBV6-6 to TRBJ2-2, with TRBD2 matching over 8 bases. V dropped 5 bases and J dropped 6; count of bases not matched to a gene: 5. Germline CDR1 reads MNHNY; CDR2 reads SVGAGI (reference sequence). This CDR3 spans 14 amino acids. The CDR3 nucleotides read TGTGCCAGCAGTAAAGCGGGAGAAGCCGGGGAGCTGTTTTTT. It translates to CASSKAGEAGELFF.

CDR3 sequence (DNA): TGCAGCGTAGTTGGAGACACCCGGGGAAACAATGAGCAGTTCTTC. Protein: CSVVGDTRGNNEQFF. The chain carries TRBV29-1 and TRBJ2-1; a weak D match, TRBD2 (5 bases). Trimming shortened V by 6 bases and J by 5 bases, and 20 bases separated the two germline ends. The CDR3 is 15 amino acids. Germline V gives CDR1 SQVTM, CDR2 ANQGSEA.

The rearrangement links TRBV6-5 to TRBJ2-1; 7 bases fit TRBD2. Germline CDR1 is MNHEY and CDR2 is SVGAGI. The CDR3 contains 16 residues. Trimming removed 0 bases from V and 4 bases from J; junction bases left unmatched: 6. The CDR3 DNA is TGTGCCAGCAGTTACTCCCGGGGGGAGCTTTACAATGAGCAGTTCTTC. Protein: CASSYSRGELYNEQFF.

This clone appeared a single time. The rearrangement uses TRBV20-1 and TRBJ2-1, with unresolved D. CDR3 length equals 11 residues. The V end lost 1 base, the J end lost 9 bases, and 7 bases lay between the germline ends. The germline gives CDR1 DFQATT, CDR2 SNEGSKA (reference sequence). This CDR3 reads CSARALSEQFF. DNA of the CDR3: TGCAGTGCTAGAGCTCTATCTGAGCAGTTCTTC.

The chain recombines TRBV7-8 with TRBJ1-1; the match to TRBD1 covers 9 bases. After removal of 5 bases from V and 6 bases from J, the junction contained 13 bases not matched to a gene. Looked up from germline, CDR1 is SGHVS and CDR2 is FQNEAQ. The CDR3 contains 16 residues. As DNA, the CDR3 is TGTGCCAGCAGCAACATAGAGGGTCGGGACAGGGCTGAAGCTTTCTTT. It is translated as CASSNIEGRDRAEAFF.

This chain uses TRBV29-1 with TRBJ2-7; the D gene is possibly TRBD1 (5 bases). Trimming cost V 3 bases and J 5 bases, with 11 bases left between them. Germline CDR1 and CDR2: SQVTM and ANQGSEA. The CDR3 is 12 residues long. For the CDR3, the DNA is TGCAGCGTTGATATGGGGCAAGACGAGCAGTACTTC. The encoded protein is CSVDMGQDEQYF.

V and J are TRBV10-3 and TRBJ2-5, with 9 bases identical to TRBD1. Losses at the gene ends were 7 bases for V and 3 bases for J; bases not matched to a gene: 6. Germline V gene sequence: CDR1 ENHRY, CDR2 SYGVKD. This CDR3 contains 14 residues. CDR3 DNA: TGTGCCATCATGAAGGGACAGGGCGAAGAGACCCAGTACTTC. It is translated as CAIMKGQGEETQYF.

V is TRBV15 and J is TRBJ2-1; 12 nucleotides match TRBD2. Trimming removed 1 base from V and 8 bases from J; junction bases left unmatched: 6. This CDR3 region has 16 residues. The germline CDR1 and CDR2 sequences are LNHNV and YYDKDF (reference sequence). The CDR3 spells CATSRVTSGGWDEQFF. The CDR3 DNA reads as TGTGCCACCAGCAGAGTGACTAGCGGGGGTTGGGATGAGCAGTTCTTC.

This chain joins TRBV3-1 (or the pseudogene TRBV3-2) and TRBJ2-5; maybe TRBD2 (6 bases). CDR1 and CDR2 from the germline V gene are LGHDT and YNNKEL (reference sequence). The CDR3 is made up of 15 amino acids. Trimming stripped 1 base from V and 2 bases from J, with 11 bases between. Here the CDR3 DNA reads TGTGCCAGCAGCCAAGGAAGCGGGTCACAAGAGACCCAGTACTTC. It encodes CASSQGSGSQETQYF.

This clone came up a few times. The rearrangement uses TRBV3-1 (or the pseudogene TRBV3-2) and TRBJ2-7, with D possibly matching TRBD2 (5 bases). This CDR3 has 15 residues. Trimming removed 4 bases at V and 2 bases at J, with 15 bases between. The germline CDR1 and CDR2 sequences are LGHDT and YNNKEL (reference sequence). The CDR3 bases are TGTGCCAGCAGCCCACGCGGGCCCCGCCCCTACGAGCAGTACTTC. Amino acid sequence: CASSPRGPRPYEQYF.

In its sample, this clone ranks as medium-sized (0.01 to 0.1%). Other DNA sequences in the sample encode the same CDR3. V is TRBV6-1 and J is TRBJ2-3; 10 bases fit TRBD2. The ends lost 2 bases at V and 4 bases at J; junction bases unmatched: 0. CDR3 size: 14 residues. Germline V gives CDR1 MNHNS, CDR2 SASEGT. The CDR3 spells CASSELAGADTQYF. Written as DNA, the CDR3 is TGTGCCAGCAGTGAACTAGCGGGAGCAGATACGCAGTATTTT.

V is TRBV12-5 and J is TRBJ2-7; 14 positions match TRBD2. Per the germline V gene, CDR1 is LGHNT and CDR2 is FRNRAP. J was trimmed by 6 bases and V by 6 bases; bases with no gene match: 16. This CDR3 has 18 amino acids. CDR3: CASGLNSGTSGSFPEQYF. In DNA form, the CDR3 reads TGTGCTAGTGGCCTGAATTCCGGGACTAGCGGGAGTTTCCCCGAGCAGTACTTC.

The rearrangement joins TRBV25-1 to TRBJ1-1, with a weak D call TRBD1 (5 bases). The CDR3 has 14 amino acids. Trimming removed 4 bases at V and 13 bases at J, with 22 bases between. CDR1 is MGHDK and CDR2 is SYGVNS in the germline V gene. The CDR3 sequence is CASSGIQATGGSFF. In nucleotides, the CDR3 is TGTGCCAGCAGTGGGATACAGGCTACCGGAGGGAGTTTCTTT.

CDR3 DNA: TGTGCCAGCAGCCCCCAGGGAGGTGCTCAAAAACTGTTTTTT. Its protein is CASSPQGGAQKLFF. J is TRBJ1-4 and V is TRBV7-2; perhaps TRBD1 as D (5 bases). Trimming left V 5 bases short and J 9 bases short, with 16 bases between. CDR3 length: 14 residues. In germline, CDR1 is SGHTA, CDR2 FQGNSA.

This clone was detected once. The rearrangement links TRBV7-9 to TRBJ2-3; TRBD2 matches at 9 bases. This CDR3 has 17 amino acids. CDR1 SEHNR and CDR2 FQNEAQ come from the germline V gene (reference sequence). With 5 bases clipped from V and 4 bases from J, the junction kept 13 bases outside the gene matches. DNA for the CDR3: TGTGCCAGCAGCCACAGCGGGGGCGGGAGGGTCCCAGATACGCAGTATTTT. It encodes CASSHSGGGRVPDTQYF.

This clone appeared a few times. The chain joins TRBV4-3 to TRBJ1-2, with D perhaps matching TRBD1 (5 bases). V lost 5 bases to trimming and J lost 10 bases, with 20 bases between them. This CDR3 has 14 residues. Germline V gene data show CDR1 as LGHNA and CDR2 as YSLEER. The CDR3: CASSEKQDTQIYTF. The CDR3 DNA sequence: TGCGCCAGCAGCGAGAAACAGGATACACAGATCTACACCTTC.

The chain uses TRBV3-1 (or the pseudogene TRBV3-2) and TRBJ2-5, with 12 bases identical to TRBD2. The V and J ends lost 6 bases and 5 bases, in that order; junction bases with no gene match: 7. This CDR3 region has 15 residues. CDR1 LGHDT and CDR2 YNNKEL come from the germline V gene (reference sequence). In DNA, the CDR3 is TGTGCCAGCAGTCGACTAGCGGGAGTTTTGGAGACCCAGTACTTC. Its protein is CASSRLAGVLETQYF.

This clone appeared once. The V gene is TRBV11-2, the J gene TRBJ2-7; D ambiguous. Trimming shortened V by 5 bases and J by 4 bases, and 6 bases separated the two germline ends. The CDR3 runs 11 residues. Per germline, CDR1 SGHAT and CDR2 FQNNGV. The CDR3 DNA sequence: TGTGCCAGCAGCCGGAGTTACGAGCAGTACTTC. It encodes CASSRSYEQYF.

This clone was counted only a few times. The rearrangement links TRBV7-2 to TRBJ2-1, with a tentative D call TRBD2 (5 bases). V was clipped by 2 bases and J by 7 bases, with 12 bases between them. Germline V CDR1 and CDR2: SGHTA, FQGNSA. There are 14 residues in the CDR3. The CDR3 loop is CASSLPTLANEQFF. The CDR3 DNA is TGTGCCAGCAGCTTACCGACCCTAGCTAATGAGCAGTTCTTC.

The V and J genes are TRBV6-5 and TRBJ1-2, with 8 nucleotides matching TRBD1. The V gene's germline CDR1 is MNHEY and CDR2 SVGAGI. The CDR3 loop spans 14 amino acids. V shed 8 bases, J shed 2 bases, and the junction held 7 bases outside the gene matches. CDR3 sequence reads: CASGQDRGNYGYTF. DNA for the CDR3: TGTGCCAGCGGGCAAGACAGGGGAAACTATGGCTACACCTTC.

This chain uses TRBV13 with TRBJ1-6; weak D call: TRBD1 (6 bases). V gave up 3 bases and J gave up 4 bases, with 10 bases separating them. The CDR3 totals 15 residues. Per germline, CDR1 PRHDT and CDR2 FYEKMQ (reference sequence). The CDR3 coding sequence is TGTGCCAGCAGCTTTGGTCAGGGGTATAATTCACCCCTCCACTTT. Protein product: CASSFGQGYNSPLHF.

The chain combines TRBV12-3 or TRBV12-4 with TRBJ2-3; unclear D gene. Deletions cut 3 bases from V and 5 bases from J, with 3 bases between. This CDR3 comprises 11 residues. DNA of the CDR3: TGTGCCAGCAGTTTCATAGATACGCAGTATTTT. It yields the protein CASSFIDTQYF.